Following are 11 T cell receptor beta chains from one sample sequenced in a study of T cells in Graves' hyperthyroidism and ophthalmopathy. TCR beta CDR3 sequences were amplified from RNA transcripts. The TCR CDR3 was amplified in a first-round RT-PCR using the HTBI primer set. Using its own MiXCR run on the multiplex PCR reads, TCRdb lists one record per CDR3 protein. The table includes hundreds of thousands of distinct CDR3 sequences, 14% detected once. Sequenced sample: blood. The receptors were gathered from a woman between 18 and 29 years old with Graves' hyperthyroidism.

Remarks on this clonotype: The CDR3 carries no conserved terminal phenylalanine or tryptophan, so it likely arises from a read error. The V gene is TRBV15, the J gene TRBJ1-1; perhaps TRBD1 as D (6 bases). The CDR3 spans 17 residues. Trimming left V 1 base short and J 5 bases short, with 20 bases between. Germline V CDR1 and CDR2: LNHNV, YYDKDF (reference sequence). The CDR3 region has the DNA TGTGCCACCAGCAGAGGAGTGAGGGGGGGGGGTTCGACTGAAGCTTTCCTT. Amino acid sequence: CATSRGVRGGGSTEAFL.

The chain employs TRBV6-1 and TRBJ2-7; D perhaps matches TRBD1 (5 bases). The CDR3 is 12 residues long. V lost 5 bases, J lost 6 bases, and 11 bases lay in between. CDR1 is MNHNS, CDR2 SASEGT, per germline. CDR3 region: CASSRGHLEQYF. The CDR3 bases are TGTGCCAGCAGTCGCGGACATCTCGAGCAGTACTTC.

This chain uses TRBV30 with TRBJ1-1, with D unclear. With 5 bases removed from V and 10 bases from J, the gap between germline ends came to 26 bases. The CDR3 totals 15 residues. Germline CDR1 reads GTSNPN; CDR2 reads SVGIG (reference sequence). The CDR3 sequence: CAWGESGGVRRGAFF. DNA of the CDR3: TGTGCCTGGGGGGAGTCGGGCGGGGTCCGAAGAGGAGCTTTCTTT.

The rearrangement uses TRBV19 and TRBJ2-7; 7 nucleotides agree with TRBD2. Germline V lookup: CDR1 LNHDA, CDR2 SQIVND (reference sequence). The V gene end was trimmed by 5 bases and the J gene end by 0 bases; junction bases not matched to a gene: 4. This CDR3 contains 14 residues. CDR3 sequence: CASSATGGSYEQYF. Written as DNA, the CDR3 is TGTGCCAGTAGTGCTACGGGGGGCTCCTACGAGCAGTACTTC. Full variable domain (remainder filled in from reference TRBV19 and TRBJ2-7): DGGITQSPKYLFRKEGQNVTLSCEQNLNHDAMYWYRQDPGQGLRLIYYSQIVNDFQKGDIAEGYSVSREKKESFPLTVTSAQKNPTAFYLCASSATGGSYEQYFGPGTRLTVT.

This clonotype has just one count. A read error may account for a junction end that differs from germline. The chain couples TRBV5-4 to TRBJ2-7, with D unclear. The CDR3 is made up of 14 amino acids. The germline V gene encodes CDR1 SGHNT and CDR2 YYREEE (reference sequence). CDR3 bases: TGTGCCAGCAGCCCCGGCCCCGGCTCCCACGAGCAGTACTTC. Translating it yields CASSPGPGSHEQYF.

This clonotype showed up just a few times. This chain links TRBV20-1 with TRBJ1-1; D remains unclear. This CDR3 has 13 amino acids. V shed 5 bases and J shed 1 base, with 11 bases lying between them. Germline lookup yields CDR1 DFQATT and CDR2 SNEGSKA (reference sequence). Here the CDR3 DNA reads TGCAGTGCTGGAATAACAGCGAACACTGAAGCTTTCTTT. Its translation: CSAGITANTEAFF.

This clonotype has ten or more counts. The J gene is TRBJ2-7, the V gene TRBV15; 7 nucleotides line up with TRBD2. The J segment lost 5 bases and the V segment lost 1 base, leaving 11 bases of the junction unmatched. The CDR3 runs 16 residues. Looked up from germline, CDR1 is LNHNV and CDR2 is YYDKDF (reference sequence). CDR3 bases: TGTGCCACCAGCAGAGGGGTTGGGGAGGGCCTCCACGAGCAGTACTTC. Translated, it gives CATSRGVGEGLHEQYF. Looking up the rest from reference TRBV15 and TRBJ2-7 gives the full variable domain: DAMVIQNPRYQVTQFGKPVTLSCSQTLNHNVMYWYQQKSSQAPKLLFHYYDKDFNNEADTPDNFQSRRPNTSFCFLDIRSPGLGDTAMYLCATSRGVGEGLHEQYFGPGTRLTVT.

The chain uses TRBV14 and TRBJ2-1; 11 bases fit TRBD2. In germline, CDR1 is SGHDN, CDR2 FVKESK. This CDR3 comprises 14 residues. V lost 1 base to trimming and J lost 8 bases; unmatched junction nucleotides: 1. The CDR3, as DNA: TGTGCCAGCAGCCAAGTGGGACTAGCGGATGAGCAGTTCTTC. It yields the protein CASSQVGLADEQFF. Full variable domain (missing parts from reference TRBV14 and TRBJ2-1): EAGVTQFPSHSVIEKGQTVTLRCDPISGHDNLYWYRRVMGKEIKFLLHFVKESKQDESGMPNNRFLAERTGGTYSTLKVQPAELEDSGVYFCASSQVGLADEQFFGPGTRLTVL.

This clonotype was detected a few times. The chain couples TRBV11-2 to TRBJ2-4; 7 nucleotides agree with TRBD1. From germline, CDR1 is SGHAT and CDR2 FQNNGV. J lost 4 bases, V lost 10 bases, and 7 bases had no gene match. This CDR3 comprises 13 residues. CDR3 in DNA: TGTGCCACTACAGGGGCCCAGAAAAACATTCAGTACTTC. It yields the protein CATTGAQKNIQYF.

This clonotype was detected only a few times. Just one base apart from a much larger clone, this may be a read error. The V and J genes are TRBV20-1 and TRBJ1-1, with D possibly matching TRBD1 (6 bases). This CDR3 comprises 15 residues. From germline, CDR1 is DFQATT and CDR2 SNEGSKA (reference sequence). Written as DNA, the CDR3 is TGCGGTGCTAGAGATTATAAGGGGGGCTGGACTGAAGCTTTCTTT. Translating it yields CGARDYKGGWTEAFF.

With regard to this clonotype: This may stem from a read error, because a much larger clone lies one nucleotide away. The chain recombines TRBV27 with TRBJ2-2; 7 bases line up with TRBD1. Germline-derived CDR1 and CDR2 are MNHEY and SMNVEV (reference sequence). CDR3 size: 15 residues. Written as DNA, the CDR3 is TGTGCCGGCAGTAGCGCGACAGGGTACACCGGGGAGCTGTTTTTT. Its protein product is CAGSSATGYTGELFF.